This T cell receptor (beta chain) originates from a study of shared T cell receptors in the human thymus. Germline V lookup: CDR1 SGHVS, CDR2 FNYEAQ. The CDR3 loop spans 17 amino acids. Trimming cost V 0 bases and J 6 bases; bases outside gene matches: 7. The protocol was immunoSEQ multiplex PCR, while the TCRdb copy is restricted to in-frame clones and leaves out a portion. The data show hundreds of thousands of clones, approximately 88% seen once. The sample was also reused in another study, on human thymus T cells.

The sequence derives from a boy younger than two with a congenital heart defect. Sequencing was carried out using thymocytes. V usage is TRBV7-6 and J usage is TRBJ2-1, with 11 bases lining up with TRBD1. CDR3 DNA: TGTGCCAGCAGCTTAGCACCGACGGGACAGGGGGTCAATGAGCAGTTCTTC. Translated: CASSLAPTGQGVNEQFF.